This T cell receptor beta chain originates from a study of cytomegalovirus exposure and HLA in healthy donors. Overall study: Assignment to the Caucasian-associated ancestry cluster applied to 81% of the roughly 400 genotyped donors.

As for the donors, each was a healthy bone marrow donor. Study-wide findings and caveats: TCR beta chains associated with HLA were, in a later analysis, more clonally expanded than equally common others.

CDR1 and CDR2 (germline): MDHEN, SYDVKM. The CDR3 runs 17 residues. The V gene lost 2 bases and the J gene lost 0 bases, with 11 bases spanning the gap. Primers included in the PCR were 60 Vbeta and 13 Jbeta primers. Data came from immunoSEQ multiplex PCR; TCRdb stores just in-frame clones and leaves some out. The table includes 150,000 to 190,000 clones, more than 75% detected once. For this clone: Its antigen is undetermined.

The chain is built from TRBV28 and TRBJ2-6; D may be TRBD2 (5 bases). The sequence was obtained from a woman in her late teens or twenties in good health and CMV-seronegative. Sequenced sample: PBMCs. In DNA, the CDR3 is TGTGCCAGCAGTTTAAGGAGGTCGAGCTCTGGGGCCAACGTCCTGACTTTC. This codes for CASSLRRSSSGANVLTF.